Sequencing of this T cell receptor (beta chain) was carried out in a study of blood T cells in healthy people across ages (dated by TCRdb to the mid-2010s). Regarding the complete study: In model experiments, roughly one uniquely barcoded TCR beta cDNA molecule per two T cells was captured by template switching. Donors of different ages were randomly distributed across sequencing lanes to avoid experimental bias. Two additional independent replicas of 1 million unique cDNA reads from the same blood draw were analyzed for two donors (one aged 18 to 30 and one aged 80 or older). Age-related changes in TCR beta repertoire diversity were measured in the study by deep sequencing normalized with unique cDNA molecular identifiers. The donors were split into four age groups: young (average around 15 years), middle-aged (roughly 40), aged (over 55) and long-lived (roughly 88). Paper-wide results and their limitations: There was a strong correlation between observed TCR beta diversity and the percentage of naive T cells measured by flow cytometry. Estimates of total diversity based on one million sequenced T cells were regarded as lower bounds and as underestimates. Because the CMV infection status of the donors was unknown, age-related changes in expanded clonotypes may potentially have been confounded. Compared with the aged group, more naive CD4+ T cells, fewer expanded clones and increased TCR diversity were shown by the long-lived group, suggesting age selection. Since profiling was done on bulk unsorted PBMCs, naive and antigen-experienced compartments could not be conclusively compared. As age increased, observed TCR beta diversity per million T cells dropped in a roughly linear way, and a significant reduction was already evident by age around 41.

The 40 or so donors, aged about 6 to 100 years, were systemically healthy Caucasian individuals from Russia. Each donor gave 8 to 10 milliliters of peripheral blood, collected into EDTA-treated Vacutainer tubes. Ficoll-Paque density-gradient centrifugation was used to isolate PBMCs, with at least 6.5 million per sample. Total RNA, at least 5 micrograms per sample, was extracted from PBMCs with Trizol reagent. The percentages of naive CD45RAhigh/CD27high T cells were determined by flow cytometry on a PBMC aliquot from every donor. Libraries were built with 5' RACE. Sequencing instrument: Illumina HiSeq 2500. A second roughly 6 to 12 cycle PCR used a sample-barcoded 5' primer and a J-beta primer mix. A unique molecular identifier was introduced onto each TCR beta cDNA molecule by a template-switch 5' adaptor carrying 12 random nucleotides. At least 3 million CDR3-containing paired-end reads were obtained from each sample. The Mint cDNA synthesis kit, primed by a TRBC-specific oligonucleotide, was used to synthesize first-strand cDNA from all RNA. All cDNA was treated with uracil-DNA glycosylase and then went through a first 18-cycle PCR with the universal primers M1SS and BC2_uni_R. Per the source publication's procedure: For normalization, 1 million high-quality reads were randomly selected from each sample, with every read carrying a distinct molecular identifier. Instead of being binned into consensus sequences, reads that shared molecular identifiers were thrown out. CDR3 identification, clonotype clustering and error correction used MiTCR with a Q25 quality threshold and the strictest error-elimination algorithm. A nonparametric unseen species model with Euler transformation was used to estimate lower-bound total TCR beta diversity. TCRdb passed the public sequencing reads through fastp at Q25 and MiXCR, retaining productive beta sequences. When rows share a CDR3 protein, they turn into one entry using the most common DNA and genes. The V and J calls and clone size come from TCRdb's table, not from the authors' own analysis. Present in this sample are some 700,000 distinct CDR3 sequences, about a fifth of which were seen just once. The ten top clones hold roughly 22% of the sample.

Trimming takes 1 base off V and 4 bases off J; junction bases not matched to a gene: 11. The CDR3 sequence holds 17 residues, the cysteine and phenylalanine included. The kept DNA is CDR3 alone, 51 bases in frame from the first base. CDR1 and CDR2, per the germline V gene, are MGHDK and SYGVNS. This clonotype came up a few times. The target of this receptor is not known. Per-base quality was not reported, and no clone a single base away is much larger than it. The chain is made from TRBV25-1 and TRBJ2-3, and TRBD2 aligns with 7 junction nucleotides. The sequenced sample consisted of blood. This sequence was found in a man in his sixties or seventies in good health. The DNA sequence reads TGTGCCAGCAGTGAATCGCGGGGCGGGAGAGATCCAGATACGCAGTATTTT. It specifies CASSESRGGRDPDTQYF.